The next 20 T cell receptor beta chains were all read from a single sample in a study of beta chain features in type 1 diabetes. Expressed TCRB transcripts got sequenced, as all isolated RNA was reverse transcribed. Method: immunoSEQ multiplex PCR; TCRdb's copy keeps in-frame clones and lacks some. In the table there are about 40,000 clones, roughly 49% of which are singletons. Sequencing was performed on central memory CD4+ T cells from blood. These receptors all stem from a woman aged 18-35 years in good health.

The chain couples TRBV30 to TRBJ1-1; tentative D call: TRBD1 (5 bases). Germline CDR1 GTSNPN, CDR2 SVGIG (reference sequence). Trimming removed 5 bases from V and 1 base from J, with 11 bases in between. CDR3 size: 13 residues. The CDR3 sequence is CAWGGVSNTEAFF. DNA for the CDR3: TGTGCCTGGGGGGGGGTATCGAACACTGAAGCTTTCTTT.

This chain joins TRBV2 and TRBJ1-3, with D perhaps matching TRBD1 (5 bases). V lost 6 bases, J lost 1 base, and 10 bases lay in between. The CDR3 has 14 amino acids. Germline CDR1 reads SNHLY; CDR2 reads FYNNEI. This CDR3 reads CASRIDSSGNTIYF. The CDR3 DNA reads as TGTGCCAGCAGGATAGACAGTTCTGGAAACACCATATATTTT. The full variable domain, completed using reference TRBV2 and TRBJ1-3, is EPEVTQTPSHQVTQMGQEVILRCVPISNHLYFYWYRQILGQKVEFLVSFYNNEISEKSEIFDDQFSVERPDGSNFTLKIRSTKLEDSAMYFCASRIDSSGNTIYFGEGSWLTVV.

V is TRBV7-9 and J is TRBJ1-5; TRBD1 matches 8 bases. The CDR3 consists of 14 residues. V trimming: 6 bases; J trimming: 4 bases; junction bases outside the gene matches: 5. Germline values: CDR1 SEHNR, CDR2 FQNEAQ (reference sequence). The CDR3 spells CASSTGQGNQPQHF. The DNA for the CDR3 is TGTGCCAGCAGTACAGGACAGGGTAATCAGCCCCAGCATTTT.

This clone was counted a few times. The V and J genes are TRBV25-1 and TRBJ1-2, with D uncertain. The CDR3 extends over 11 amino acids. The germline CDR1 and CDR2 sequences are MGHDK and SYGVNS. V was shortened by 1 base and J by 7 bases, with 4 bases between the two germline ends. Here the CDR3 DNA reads TGTGCCAGCAGTGAATCTCGTGGCTACACCTTC. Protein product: CASSESRGYTF.

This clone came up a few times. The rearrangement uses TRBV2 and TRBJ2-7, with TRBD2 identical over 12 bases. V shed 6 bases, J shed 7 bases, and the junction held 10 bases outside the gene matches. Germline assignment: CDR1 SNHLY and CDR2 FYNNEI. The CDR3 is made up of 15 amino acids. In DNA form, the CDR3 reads TGTGCCAGCAGGAGACTAGCGGGGGATCGGATAGAGCAGTACTTC. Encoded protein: CASRRLAGDRIEQYF.

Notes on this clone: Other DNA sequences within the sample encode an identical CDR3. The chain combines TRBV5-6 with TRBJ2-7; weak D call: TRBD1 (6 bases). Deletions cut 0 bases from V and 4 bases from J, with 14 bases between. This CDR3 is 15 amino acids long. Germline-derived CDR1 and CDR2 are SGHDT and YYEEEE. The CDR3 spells CASSLGSGDIYEQYF. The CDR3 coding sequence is TGTGCCAGCAGCTTGGGGTCAGGGGATATTTACGAGCAGTACTTC.

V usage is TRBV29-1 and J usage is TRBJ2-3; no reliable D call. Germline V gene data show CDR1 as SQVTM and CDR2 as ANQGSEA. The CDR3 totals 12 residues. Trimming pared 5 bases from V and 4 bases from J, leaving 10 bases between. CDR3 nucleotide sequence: TGCAGCGTTCACAAACCACCAGATACGCAGTATTTT. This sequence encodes CSVHKPPDTQYF.

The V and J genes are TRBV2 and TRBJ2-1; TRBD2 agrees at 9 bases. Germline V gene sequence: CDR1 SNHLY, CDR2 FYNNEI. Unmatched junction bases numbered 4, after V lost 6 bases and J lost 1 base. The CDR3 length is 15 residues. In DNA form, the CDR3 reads TGTGCCAGCAGGGGGAGCGGGGGGTCCTACAATGAGCAGTTCTTC. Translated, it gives CASRGSGGSYNEQFF.

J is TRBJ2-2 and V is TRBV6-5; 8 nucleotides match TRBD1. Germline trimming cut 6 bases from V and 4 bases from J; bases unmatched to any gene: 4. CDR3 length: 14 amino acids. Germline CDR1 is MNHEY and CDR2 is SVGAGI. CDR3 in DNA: TGTGCCAGCAGGGGGACAGGACTCACCGGGGAGCTGTTTTTT. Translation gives CASRGTGLTGELFF.

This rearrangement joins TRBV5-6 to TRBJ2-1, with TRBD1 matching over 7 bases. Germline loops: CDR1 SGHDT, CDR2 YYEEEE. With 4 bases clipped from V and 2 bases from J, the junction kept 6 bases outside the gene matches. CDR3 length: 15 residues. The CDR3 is CASSHRGPTYNEQFF. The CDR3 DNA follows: TGTGCCAGCAGCCACAGGGGCCCTACCTACAATGAGCAGTTCTTC.

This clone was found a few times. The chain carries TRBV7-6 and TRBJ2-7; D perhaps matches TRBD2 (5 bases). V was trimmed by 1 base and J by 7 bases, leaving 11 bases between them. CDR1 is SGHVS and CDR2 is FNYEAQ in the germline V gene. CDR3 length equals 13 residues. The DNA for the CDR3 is TGTGCCAGCAGCTTAGGAAGCTCGGGGGAGCAGTACTTC. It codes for CASSLGSSGEQYF.

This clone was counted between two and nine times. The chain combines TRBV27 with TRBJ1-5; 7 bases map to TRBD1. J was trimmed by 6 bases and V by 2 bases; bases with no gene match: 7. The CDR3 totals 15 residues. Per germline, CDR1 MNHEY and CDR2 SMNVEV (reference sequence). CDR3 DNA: TGTGCCAGCAGTTTAGGTCTAGGGGGCGGTCAGCCCCAGCATTTT. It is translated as CASSLGLGGGQPQHF.

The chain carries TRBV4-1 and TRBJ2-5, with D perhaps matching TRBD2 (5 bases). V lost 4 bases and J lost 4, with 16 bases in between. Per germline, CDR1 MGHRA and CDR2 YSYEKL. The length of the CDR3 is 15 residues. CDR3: CASSPTGVYGETQYF. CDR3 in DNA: TGCGCCAGCAGCCCGACCGGGGTTTACGGAGAGACCCAGTACTTC.

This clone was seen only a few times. The CDR3, as DNA: TGTGCCAGCAGCTATCAGGACGGGGAGCTGTTTTTT. It encodes CASSYQDGELFF. This chain connects TRBV5-4 to TRBJ2-2; D gene uncertain. The CDR3 runs to 12 residues. The ends were cut back, 3 bases at V and 7 bases at J, with 7 bases in the middle. Germline V CDR1 and CDR2: SGHNT, YYREEE (reference sequence).

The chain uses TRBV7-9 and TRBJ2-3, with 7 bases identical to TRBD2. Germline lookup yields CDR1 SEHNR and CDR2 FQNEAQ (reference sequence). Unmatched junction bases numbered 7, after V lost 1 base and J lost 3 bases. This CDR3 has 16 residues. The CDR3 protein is CASSLVAPRGTDTQYF. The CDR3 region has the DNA TGTGCCAGCAGCTTAGTCGCCCCGCGGGGGACAGATACGCAGTATTTT.

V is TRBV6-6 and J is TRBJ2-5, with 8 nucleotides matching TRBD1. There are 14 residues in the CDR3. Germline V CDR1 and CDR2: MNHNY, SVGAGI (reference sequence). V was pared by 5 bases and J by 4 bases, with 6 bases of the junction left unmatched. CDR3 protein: CASSQRQGPETQYF. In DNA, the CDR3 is TGTGCCAGCAGTCAGAGACAGGGGCCAGAGACCCAGTACTTC.

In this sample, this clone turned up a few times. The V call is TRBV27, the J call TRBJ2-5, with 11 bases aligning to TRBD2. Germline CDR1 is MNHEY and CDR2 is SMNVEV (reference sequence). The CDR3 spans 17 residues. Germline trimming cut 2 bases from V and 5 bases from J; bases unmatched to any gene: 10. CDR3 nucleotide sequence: TGTGCCAGCAGTTTAATGGGGCGTAGCGGGGGGGTGGAGACCCAGTACTTC. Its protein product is CASSLMGRSGGVETQYF.

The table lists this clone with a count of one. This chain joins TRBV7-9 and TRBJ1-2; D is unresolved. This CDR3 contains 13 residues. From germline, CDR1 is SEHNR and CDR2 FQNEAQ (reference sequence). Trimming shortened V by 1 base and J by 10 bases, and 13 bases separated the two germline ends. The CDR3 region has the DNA TGTGCCAGCAGCTTAGTGGGTACGGGAGCCTACACCTTC. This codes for CASSLVGTGAYTF.

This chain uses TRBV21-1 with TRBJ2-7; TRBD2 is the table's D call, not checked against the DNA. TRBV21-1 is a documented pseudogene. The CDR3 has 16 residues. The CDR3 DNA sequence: TGTGCCAGCAGGAGCCTTATAGCTACCGTGTTAGACGAGCAGTACTTC. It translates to CASRSLIATVLDEQYF.

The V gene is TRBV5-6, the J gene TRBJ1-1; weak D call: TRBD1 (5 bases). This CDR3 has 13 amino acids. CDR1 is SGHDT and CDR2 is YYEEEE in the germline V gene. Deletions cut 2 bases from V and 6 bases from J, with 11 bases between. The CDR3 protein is CASSFGAQSEAFF. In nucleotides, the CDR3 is TGTGCCAGCAGCTTTGGGGCTCAATCTGAAGCTTTCTTT.